This T cell receptor (beta chain) derives from a study of cytomegalovirus exposure and HLA in healthy donors. Study findings and constraints: Through in vitro validation, a few CMV-associated chains were shown to be specific for CMV antigens. Diagnosis of cytomegalovirus status made by the classifier reportedly showed high specificity and sensitivity.

The table came from immunoSEQ multiplex PCR; TCRdb's copy has only in-frame clones and leaves some out. The data contain about 330,000 clones, around 90% of them seen just once; the ten biggest clones take up over 1%. Germline V gene data show CDR1 as MNHEY and CDR2 as SVGAGI. J was trimmed by 4 bases and V by 6 bases; bases with no gene match: 3. This CDR3 comprises 13 residues. On this clone itself: Its target is not known. Distinct nucleotide sequences in the sample also encode this CDR3.

The source of this sequence is a woman aged 30 to 39 in good health and CMV-seropositive. The sample consisted of PBMCs. V usage is TRBV6-5 and J usage is TRBJ2-7; 10 bases agree with TRBD1. The CDR3 DNA reads as TGTGCCAGCAGCCGGGACAGGGGTTACGAGCAGTACTTC. Translating it yields CASSRDRGYEQYF.